This T cell receptor (beta chain) was sequenced in a study of spatial heterogeneity in lung cancer. The CDR3 spans 13 residues. CDR1 is SGDLS, CDR2 YYNGEE, per germline. The V gene lost 6 bases and the J gene lost 5 bases, with 14 bases spanning the gap. Specified time point: sample taken at primary tumor resection. The cohort: 70 to 85 early-stage, untreated non-small cell lung cancer patients. No cell sorting; template was whole RNA from tumor, lung tissue or PBMC. TCRdb re-called the 5' RACE reads with MiXCR, one entry per CDR3 protein. The table has around 910 distinct CDR3 sequences, roughly 35% seen once. Of note for this clonotype: Since the library was made to target alpha chains, this beta chain is a stray read and its abundance is not meaningful.

The specimen comprised normal lung tissue next to the tumor, sampled at surgery. The V and J genes are TRBV9 and TRBJ1-1, with D possibly matching TRBD1 (6 bases). The TCR comes from a male donor with early-stage non-small cell lung cancer. The CDR3 is CASTSRGGTEAFF. The CDR3 nucleotides are TGTGCCAGCACCTCCAGGGGAGGGACTGAAGCTTTCTTT.